One sample yielded the 12 T cell receptor beta chains listed below, sequenced in a study of blood T cells in healthy people across ages (dated by TCRdb to the mid-2010s). The protocol used for the library was 5' RACE. Sequenced on an Illumina HiSeq 2500. A second PCR of roughly 6 to 12 cycles was performed with a sample-barcoded 5' primer and a J-beta primer mix. Using fastp at Q25 and MiXCR, TCRdb reprocessed the public reads and kept productive beta chains. When rows share a CDR3 protein, they turn into one entry using the most common DNA and genes. Recorded for this sample are about 830,000 distinct CDR3 sequences; 55% to 65% of them occurred a single time. 25% to 35% of the sample is taken by the ten largest. Material for sequencing was blood. Receptors were obtained from a man aged 25 to 40 in good health.

The chain joins TRBV2 to TRBJ2-1, with TRBD2 matching 7 bases. This CDR3 is 16 amino acids long. V trimming: 2 bases; J trimming: 5 bases; junction bases outside the gene matches: 9. Germline-derived CDR1 and CDR2 are SNHLY and FYNNEI. The CDR3 region is CASSESSGGLDNEQFF. For the CDR3, the DNA is TGTGCCAGCAGTGAATCTTCGGGGGGTTTGGACAATGAGCAGTTCTTC.

A single count supports this clonotype. The chain joins TRBV7-2 to TRBJ1-5; no reliable D call. The V and J ends lost 3 bases and 4 bases respectively, with 7 bases between them. Germline-derived CDR1 and CDR2 are SGHTA and FQGNSA. The CDR3 is 13 residues long. The CDR3 DNA follows: TGTGCCAGCAGCTTTACGGATAATCAGCCCCAGCATTTT. It yields the protein CASSFTDNQPQHF.

The chain carries TRBV7-2 and TRBJ2-5; TRBD1 matches at 9 bases. V gave up 5 bases and J gave up 5 bases; unmatched junction bases: 6. The CDR3 sequence is 14 residues long. CDR1 is SGHTA, CDR2 FQGNSA, per germline. The CDR3 here is CASSRDRAPETQYF. CDR3 sequence (DNA): TGTGCCAGCAGCAGGGACAGGGCCCCCGAGACCCAGTACTTC.

The chain joins TRBV10-3 to TRBJ2-2; perhaps TRBD1 as D (6 bases). Germline V lookup: CDR1 ENHRY, CDR2 SYGVKD. The ends were cut back, 8 bases at V and 2 bases at J, with 18 bases in the middle. This CDR3 is built from 16 residues. The CDR3 region is CAIGPPTGINTGELFF. The CDR3 DNA follows: TGTGCCATCGGCCCCCCTACAGGGATAAACACCGGGGAGCTGTTTTTT.

V usage is TRBV12-3 or TRBV12-4 and J usage is TRBJ1-4; 7 bases match TRBD1. CDR3 length: 13 residues. V was pared by 5 bases and J by 13 bases, with 10 bases of the junction left unmatched. The CDR3 region has the DNA TGTGCCAGCAGTGTCCTACAGGGGCACCCACTGTTTTTT. It encodes CASSVLQGHPLFF.

This clonotype was picked up one time. The V gene is TRBV7-9, the J gene TRBJ2-5; perhaps TRBD2 as D (6 bases). The CDR3 has 15 amino acids. V was pared by 1 base and J by 5 bases, with 14 bases between. Germline CDR1 is SEHNR and CDR2 is FQNEAQ (reference sequence). This CDR3 reads CASSLGTTKRETQYF. In DNA, the CDR3 is TGTGCCAGCAGCTTAGGGACTACCAAGCGGGAGACCCAGTACTTC. The variable domain in full, completed from reference TRBV7-9 and TRBJ2-5, reads DTGVSQNPRHKITKRGQNVTFRCDPISEHNRLYWYRQTLGQGPEFLTYFQNEAQLEKSRLLSDRFSAERPKGSFSTLEIQRTEQGDSAMYLCASSLGTTKRETQYFGPGTRLLVL.

V gene TRBV7-8 combines with J gene TRBJ2-4, with D possibly matching TRBD2 (6 bases). The J call may be in error: the DNA end matches TRBJ2-7 better. The CDR3 is 15 amino acids. Looked up from germline, CDR1 is SGHVS and CDR2 is FQNEAQ. The CDR3 reads CASSSLRDSYYEQYF. DNA of the CDR3: TGTGCCAGCAGCTCCCTCAGGGACTCCTACTACGAGCAGTACTTC.

A remark on this clonotype: An end of the junction does not agree with germline; a read error may underlie this. The chain links TRBV3-1 to TRBJ2-1; D ambiguous. The CDR3 sequence is 13 residues long. The V gene's germline CDR1 is LGHDT and CDR2 YNNKEL (reference sequence). The CDR3 DNA is TGTGCCAGCAGCAGTTTGGGGTACAAGGAGCAGTTCTTC. Its protein product is CASSSLGYKEQFF.

As DNA, the CDR3 is TGTGCCAGCAGCGAGGGAAGGGACCGTCACTACGAGCAGTACTTC. Translated: CASSEGRDRHYEQYF. The chain combines TRBV9 with TRBJ2-7, with D perhaps being TRBD1 or TRBD2 (5 bases each). Trimming cost V 3 bases and J 3 bases, with 16 bases left between them. Looked up from germline, CDR1 is SGDLS and CDR2 is YYNGEE. There are 15 residues in the CDR3. The full variable domain, in which reference TRBV9 and TRBJ2-7 provide the parts outside the CDR3, is DSGVTQTPKHLITATGQRVTLRCSPRSGDLSVYWYQQSLDQGLQFLIQYYNGEERAKGNILERFSAQQFPDLHSELNLSSLELGDSALYFCASSEGRDRHYEQYFGPGTRLTVT.

The chain joins TRBV27 to TRBJ2-1; a weak D match, TRBD2 (6 bases). Germline loops: CDR1 MNHEY, CDR2 SMNVEV (reference sequence). The CDR3 runs to 17 residues. V lost 2 bases and J 2 bases, leaving 16 bases between the germline ends. Here the CDR3 reads CASSLRSPGRPYNEQFF. In DNA, the CDR3 is TGTGCCAGCAGTTTACGGTCGCCAGGGAGGCCCTACAATGAGCAGTTCTTC.

V gene TRBV6-5 combines with J gene TRBJ2-4; D is possibly TRBD1 (5 bases). Deletions cut 2 bases from V and 7 bases from J, with 15 bases between. The germline V gene encodes CDR1 MNHEY and CDR2 SVGAGI. The CDR3 runs 15 residues. The CDR3 sequence is CASSYGAAPGNIQYF. For the CDR3, the DNA is TGTGCCAGCAGTTACGGGGCGGCCCCAGGGAACATTCAGTACTTC.

The chain couples TRBV9 to TRBJ2-1; TRBD2 is a possible D gene (5 bases). The CDR3 is 16 amino acids. V was clipped by 0 bases and J by 7 bases, with 17 bases between them. Per the germline V gene, CDR1 is SGDLS and CDR2 is YYNGEE. CDR3 bases: TGTGCCAGCAGCGTAGTTGCGGGCGGATTCATAAATGAGCAGTTCTTC. It specifies CASSVVAGGFINEQFF.